This T cell receptor beta chain stems from a study of blood T cell repertoires in COVID-19 (dated by TCRdb to 2018 to 2020). A note on the overall study: Samples covering the acute and convalescent phases of COVID-19 were provided by collaborators in the United States, Italy and Spain. Where available, HLA class I and class II types were obtained from metadata supplied by the sample provider rather than from assay-based typing. The repertoires were released in a freely available public database meant as a resource for research on the immune response to SARS-CoV-2. The sample metadata nearly always contained a de-identified subject ID, COVID-19 status, age in years and sex. The prospective study material was composed of cDNA or gDNA derived from T cells, B-cell-depleted T cells, or PBMCs. Samples came from the ongoing ImmuneRACE study (first 160 participants) plus 1,254 subjects from 6 global collaborators. Deeply sampled blood TCRbeta repertoires from subjects exposed to, actively infected with, or recovered from COVID-19 were included in the dataset. Overall results and qualifications from the work: The quantity of clinical and demographic metadata differed by source and by participant and was supplied without curation.

For this clone: It has no known antigen specificity. No much larger clonotype is one base removed from it; base qualities were not supplied.

Taken from cysteine to phenylalanine, the CDR3 has 15 residues. Only CDR3 DNA remains: 45 bases, in frame from the first base. At the junction V is shortened by 3 bases and J by 1 base, with 12 bases in between. The germline V gene specifies ENHRY as CDR1 and SYGVKD as CDR2. TCRbeta CDR3 regions were amplified from genomic DNA using the immunoSEQ Assay, a bias-controlled multiplex PCR. The authors processed their data as follows. Nucleated cell counts per sample were estimated from amplification of reference gene primers within the assay. To quantify the absolute abundance of each unique TCRbeta CDR3 rearrangement, sequence reads were collapsed and filtered. For each sample, productive Simpson clonality was calculated as the square root of Simpson's diversity index across productive rearrangements. TCRdb stores this immuneACCESS table with in-frame sequences only. Part of the clones is absent; in the studies checked, under half of the shortfall reflects unresolved V genes, and no reason is known for the rest. The V and J calls and clone size are taken from that table; D and trimming were inferred from the DNA. For this sample the table gives about 160,000 clones, of which 75% to 90% were detected only once. About 4% of the sample belongs to the ten largest clones.

Whole blood was collected in K2EDTA tubes by collaborating institutions according to the institutions' own protocols. For TCRbeta analysis, collaborators shipped samples in one of three forms: frozen whole blood, isolated PBMCs, or DNA extracted from either of those sample types. The sequence joins TRBV10-3 to TRBJ1-1; TRBD1 is possibly the D segment (6 matching bases). This receptor was identified in a woman between 55 and 75 years old with active or convalescent COVID-19. Sequenced material: peripheral blood. CDR3 loop: CAISDAQGTNTEAFF. At the DNA level, the sequence is TGTGCCATCAGTGACGCCCAGGGGACGAACACTGAAGCTTTCTTT.